Shown below are 10 T cell receptor beta chains from a single sample sequenced in a study of blood T cell repertoires in COVID-19. TCRdb's table, derived via immunoSEQ multiplex PCR, lists solely in-frame clones and lacks some. The profile shows approximately 280,000 clones, about 89% of them singletons. The sequencing sample was made of peripheral blood. These TCRs come from a man aged 40-50 years with acute or convalescent COVID-19.

The chain recombines TRBV27 with TRBJ2-7, with D possibly TRBD1 on 7 matching bases. V lost 2 bases, J lost 4 bases, and 9 bases lay in between. In germline, CDR1 is MNHEY, CDR2 SMNVEV (reference sequence). This CDR3 has 13 residues. CDR3 protein: CASSLQGGYEQYF. CDR3 bases: TGTGCCAGCAGTTTACAGGGGGGTTACGAGCAGTACTTC.

This chain connects TRBV5-4 to TRBJ2-2, with D uncertain. The CDR3 contains 15 residues. The germline V and J ends were trimmed by 1 base and 0 bases, with 7 bases remaining between them. Germline CDR1 SGHNT, CDR2 YYREEE (reference sequence). Here the CDR3 DNA reads TGTGCCAGCAGCTTGCCAGAATCGAACACCGGGGAGCTGTTTTTT. This encodes CASSLPESNTGELFF. Full variable domain (missing parts from reference TRBV5-4 and TRBJ2-2): ETGVTQSPTHLIKTRGQQVTLRCSSQSGHNTVSWYQQALGQGPQFIFQYYREEENGRGNFPPRFSGLQFPNYSSELNVNALELDDSALYLCASSLPESNTGELFFGEGSRLTVL.

The chain joins TRBV5-1 to TRBJ1-2; perhaps TRBD1 as D (6 bases). V lost 4 bases to trimming and J lost 1 base, with 8 bases between them. The CDR3 has 13 amino acids. Germline V gene data show CDR1 as SGHRS and CDR2 as YFSETQ. CDR3 region: CASSQDSNYGYTF. In DNA form, the CDR3 reads TGCGCCAGCAGCCAGGACAGTAACTATGGCTACACCTTC.

This clone is a singleton in its sample. The CDR3 sequence is CASSSLAGGDNEQFF. Here the CDR3 DNA reads TGTGCCAGCAGTTCTCTAGCGGGGGGAGACAATGAGCAGTTCTTC. This chain connects TRBV28 to TRBJ2-1; 11 bases fit TRBD2. Germline CDR1 reads MDHEN; CDR2 reads SYDVKM. The CDR3 contains 15 residues. V gave up 4 bases and J gave up 5 bases; unmatched junction bases: 4.

This rearrangement joins TRBV27 to TRBJ1-1, with unresolved D. CDR3 length equals 14 residues. The V and J ends lost 7 bases and 2 bases respectively, with 14 bases between them. Germline CDR1 MNHEY, CDR2 SMNVEV (reference sequence). The CDR3 nucleotides are TGTGCCAGCAAAAGCGGACTGGCAAACACTGAAGCTTTCTTT. It encodes CASKSGLANTEAFF.

The chain couples TRBV19 to TRBJ1-2; no reliable D call. The V end lost 5 bases, the J end lost 8 bases, and 18 bases lay between the germline ends. The CDR3 runs 14 residues. Germline V gene sequence: CDR1 LNHDA, CDR2 SQIVND (reference sequence). CDR3 sequence: CASSPAPSGSGYTF. CDR3 nucleotide sequence: TGTGCCAGTAGTCCGGCGCCCAGCGGTAGCGGCTACACCTTC.

The rearrangement uses TRBV7-2 and TRBJ1-1, with a tentative D call TRBD1 (6 bases). Germline CDR1 and CDR2: SGHTA and FQGNSA. The CDR3 is 15 residues long. V dropped 5 bases and J dropped 4 bases, with 17 bases sitting between them. CDR3 residues: CASSQIQGWGTEAFF. The CDR3 DNA follows: TGTGCCAGCAGCCAGATACAGGGTTGGGGCACTGAAGCTTTCTTT.

The gene calls are TRBV6-5 and TRBJ2-7; TRBD2 might be the D (5 bases). Deletions cut 7 bases from V and 3 bases from J, with 13 bases between. Per the germline V gene, CDR1 is MNHEY and CDR2 is SVGAGI. There are 13 residues in the CDR3. The DNA for the CDR3 is TGTGCCAGCATCCTTAGCGCCGACTACGAGCAGTACTTC. Protein sequence: CASILSADYEQYF.

The rearrangement links TRBV15 to TRBJ2-3; 12 bases match TRBD1. The J segment lost 5 bases and the V segment lost 0 bases, leaving 12 bases of the junction unmatched. This CDR3 region has 19 residues. Germline CDR1 is LNHNV and CDR2 is YYDKDF (reference sequence). CDR3 bases: TGTGCCACCAGCAGAGATAGAGATACGGGACAGGGGGCGAGAGATACGCAGTATTTT. It encodes CATSRDRDTGQGARDTQYF. Combining the CDR3 with reference TRBV15 and TRBJ2-3 gives the whole variable domain DAMVIQNPRYQVTQFGKPVTLSCSQTLNHNVMYWYQQKSSQAPKLLFHYYDKDFNNEADTPDNFQSRRPNTSFCFLDIRSPGLGDTAMYLCATSRDRDTGQGARDTQYFGPGTRLTVL.

This chain joins TRBV2 and TRBJ1-1; D unclear. The CDR3 has 13 residues. V shed 6 bases and J shed 3 bases, with 11 bases lying between them. Germline CDR1 SNHLY, CDR2 FYNNEI. CDR3: CASRRESDTEAFF. Here the CDR3 DNA reads TGTGCCAGCAGGAGGGAGAGTGACACTGAAGCTTTCTTT. The entire variable domain, with the rest obtained from reference TRBV2 and TRBJ1-1, is as follows: EPEVTQTPSHQVTQMGQEVILRCVPISNHLYFYWYRQILGQKVEFLVSFYNNEISEKSEIFDDQFSVERPDGSNFTLKIRSTKLEDSAMYFCASRRESDTEAFFGQGTRLTVV.